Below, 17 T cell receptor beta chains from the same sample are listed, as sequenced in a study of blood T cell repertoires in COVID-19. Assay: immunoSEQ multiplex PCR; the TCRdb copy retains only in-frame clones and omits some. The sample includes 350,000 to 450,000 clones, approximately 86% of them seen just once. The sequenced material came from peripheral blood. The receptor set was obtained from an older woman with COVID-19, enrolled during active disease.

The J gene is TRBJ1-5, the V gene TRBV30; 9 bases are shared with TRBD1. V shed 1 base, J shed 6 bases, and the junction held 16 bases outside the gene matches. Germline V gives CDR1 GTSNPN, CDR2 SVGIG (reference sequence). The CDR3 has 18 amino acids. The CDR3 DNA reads TGTGCCTGGAGTGCTATGACAGGGGGTGCTGGTCGCGGTCAGCCCCAGCATTTT. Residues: CAWSAMTGGAGRGQPQHF.

CDR3 DNA sequence: TGTGCCGTTGAGACAGGGTCGGGCTATGGCTACACCTTC. It encodes CAVETGSGYGYTF. This chain uses TRBV9 with TRBJ1-2; TRBD1 agrees at 7 bases. The J segment lost 4 bases and the V segment lost 10 bases, leaving 10 bases of the junction unmatched. The CDR3 consists of 13 residues. Per the germline V gene, CDR1 is SGDLS and CDR2 is YYNGEE.

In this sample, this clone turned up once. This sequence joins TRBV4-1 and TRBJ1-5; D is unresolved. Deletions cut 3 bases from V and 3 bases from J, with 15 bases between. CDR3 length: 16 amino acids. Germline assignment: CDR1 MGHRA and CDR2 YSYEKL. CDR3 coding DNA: TGCGCCAGCAGCCACCGACTCGCGGGAAACAATCAGCCCCAGCATTTT. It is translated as CASSHRLAGNNQPQHF.

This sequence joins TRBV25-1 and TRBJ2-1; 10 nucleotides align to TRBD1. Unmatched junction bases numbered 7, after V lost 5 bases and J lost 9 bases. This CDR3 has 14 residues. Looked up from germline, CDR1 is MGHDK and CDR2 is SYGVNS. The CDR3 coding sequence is TGTGCCAGCAGTTCGGGGACAGGGGCTGGTGAGCAGTTCTTC. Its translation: CASSSGTGAGEQFF. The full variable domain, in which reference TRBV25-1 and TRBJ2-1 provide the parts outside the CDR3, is EADIYQTPRYLVIGTGKKITLECSQTMGHDKMYWYQQDPGMELHLIHYSYGVNSTEKGDLSSESTVSRIRTEHFPLTLESARPSHTSQYLCASSSGTGAGEQFFGPGTRLTVL.

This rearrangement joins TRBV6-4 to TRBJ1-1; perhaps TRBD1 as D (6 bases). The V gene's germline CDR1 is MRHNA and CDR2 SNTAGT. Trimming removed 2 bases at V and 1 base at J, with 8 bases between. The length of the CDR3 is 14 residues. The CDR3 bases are TGTGCCAGCAGTGACACGACAGGGAACACTGAAGCTTTCTTT. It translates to CASSDTTGNTEAFF.

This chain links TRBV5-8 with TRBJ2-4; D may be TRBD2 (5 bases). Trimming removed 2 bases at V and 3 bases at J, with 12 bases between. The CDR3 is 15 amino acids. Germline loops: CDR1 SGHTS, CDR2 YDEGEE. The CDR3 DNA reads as TGTGCCAGCAGCTTTAGTAAGACTATCAAAAACATTCAGTACTTC. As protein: CASSFSKTIKNIQYF.

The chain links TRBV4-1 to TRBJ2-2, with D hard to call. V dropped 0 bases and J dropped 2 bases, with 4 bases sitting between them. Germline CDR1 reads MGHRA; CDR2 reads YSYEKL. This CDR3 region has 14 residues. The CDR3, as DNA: TGCGCCAGCAGCCAAGATCTTAACACCGGGGAGCTGTTTTTT. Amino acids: CASSQDLNTGELFF.

The CDR3 nucleotides read TGTGCCAGCAGCTCTTTCTCCTATAATTCACCCCTCCACTTT. Its protein product is CASSSFSYNSPLHF. The chain combines TRBV7-9 with TRBJ1-6; D ambiguous. The germline CDR1 and CDR2 sequences are SEHNR and FQNEAQ (reference sequence). The CDR3 sequence is 14 residues long. Trimming took 4 bases from V and 0 from J, leaving 4 bases between them.

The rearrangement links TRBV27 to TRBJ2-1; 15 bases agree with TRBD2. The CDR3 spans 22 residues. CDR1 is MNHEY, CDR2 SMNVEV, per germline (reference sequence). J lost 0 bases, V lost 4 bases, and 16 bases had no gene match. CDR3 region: CASSSIISGTSGGRISYNEQFF. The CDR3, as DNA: TGTGCCAGCAGTTCAATTATCAGTGGGACTAGCGGGGGGAGAATCTCCTACAATGAGCAGTTCTTC.

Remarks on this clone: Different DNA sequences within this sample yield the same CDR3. CDR3 residues: CASSVNRGSGNTIYF. DNA for the CDR3: TGTGCCAGCAGCGTGAACAGGGGCTCTGGAAACACCATATATTTT. J is TRBJ1-3 and V is TRBV9; 7 nucleotides align to TRBD1. CDR3 size: 15 residues. V shed 2 bases, J shed 0 bases, and the junction held 2 bases outside the gene matches. Germline V gene data show CDR1 as SGDLS and CDR2 as YYNGEE.

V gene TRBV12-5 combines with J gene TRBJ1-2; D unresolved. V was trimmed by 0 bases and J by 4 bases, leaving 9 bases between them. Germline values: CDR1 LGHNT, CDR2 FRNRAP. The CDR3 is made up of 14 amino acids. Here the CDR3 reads CASGLVLQSYGYTF. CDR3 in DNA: TGTGCTAGTGGTTTGGTTCTACAGAGCTATGGCTACACCTTC. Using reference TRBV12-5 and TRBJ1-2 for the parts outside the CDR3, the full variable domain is DARVTQTPRHKVTEMGQEVTMRCQPILGHNTVFWYRQTMMQGLELLAYFRNRAPLDDSGMPKDRFSAEMPDATLATLKIQPSEPRDSAVYFCASGLVLQSYGYTFGSGTRLTVV.

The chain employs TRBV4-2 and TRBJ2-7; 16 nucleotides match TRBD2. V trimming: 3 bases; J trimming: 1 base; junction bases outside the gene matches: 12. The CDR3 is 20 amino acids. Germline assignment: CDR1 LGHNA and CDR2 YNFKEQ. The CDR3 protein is CASSQTLPGLAGGPSYEQYF. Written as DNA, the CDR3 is TGTGCCAGCAGCCAGACTCTACCGGGACTAGCGGGGGGGCCGTCCTACGAGCAGTACTTC.

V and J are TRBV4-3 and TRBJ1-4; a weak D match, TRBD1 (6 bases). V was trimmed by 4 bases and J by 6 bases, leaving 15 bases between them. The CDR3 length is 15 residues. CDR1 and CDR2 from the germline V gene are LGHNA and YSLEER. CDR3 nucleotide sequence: TGCGCCAGCAGCCCAGAGGGGTACAGGGATGAAAAACTGTTTTTT. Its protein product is CASSPEGYRDEKLFF.

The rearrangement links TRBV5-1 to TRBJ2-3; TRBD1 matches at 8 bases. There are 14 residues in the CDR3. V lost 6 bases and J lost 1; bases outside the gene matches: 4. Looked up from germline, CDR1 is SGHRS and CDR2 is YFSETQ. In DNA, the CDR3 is TGCGCCAGCAAGGCAGGGGGCGGCACAGATACGCAGTATTTT. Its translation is CASKAGGGTDTQYF.

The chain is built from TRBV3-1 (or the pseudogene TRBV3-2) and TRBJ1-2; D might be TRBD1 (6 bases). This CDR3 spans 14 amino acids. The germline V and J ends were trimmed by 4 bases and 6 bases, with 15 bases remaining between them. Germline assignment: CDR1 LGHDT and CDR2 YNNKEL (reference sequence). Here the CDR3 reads CASSPLQGSDGYTF. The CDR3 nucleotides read TGTGCCAGCAGCCCACTACAGGGTTCTGATGGCTACACCTTC.

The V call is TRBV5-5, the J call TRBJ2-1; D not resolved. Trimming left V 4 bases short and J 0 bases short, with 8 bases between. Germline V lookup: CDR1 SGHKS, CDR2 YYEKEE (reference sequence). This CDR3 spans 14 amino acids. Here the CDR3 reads CASSPQLSYNEQFF. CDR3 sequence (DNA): TGTGCCAGCAGCCCCCAACTCTCCTACAATGAGCAGTTCTTC.

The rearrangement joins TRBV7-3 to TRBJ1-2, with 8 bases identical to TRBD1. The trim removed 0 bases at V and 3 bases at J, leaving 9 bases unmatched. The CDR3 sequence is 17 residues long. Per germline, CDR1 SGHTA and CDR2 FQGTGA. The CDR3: CASSLTGGSGGHYGYTF. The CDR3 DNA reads TGTGCCAGCAGCTTAACAGGAGGGTCAGGGGGCCACTATGGCTACACCTTC.